Listed below are T cell receptor beta chains from one sample, sequenced in a study of neurological immune-mediated disorders. TCRdb re-analysed the 5' RACE reads in MiXCR, keeping a single row per CDR3 protein. The sample holds 30,000 to 40,000 distinct CDR3 sequences, around 10% seen once. The sequencing sample was made of PBMCs. These receptors were obtained from a man aged 60-69 years with HTLV-1-associated myelopathy (HAM/TSP). Both conserved end residues are part of each CDR3. A D gene is named only where the DNA matches it firmly. Clone size is not always given. Where it is, it says once, few, many or a class for expanded clones.

J gene	D gene	V gene	clone size	CDR3 DNA	CDR3 protein
TRBJ2-5	TRBD1	TRBV7-9	many	TGTGCCAGCAGCTTACTGGGGGACAGGGAGACCCAGTACTTC	CASSLLGDRETQYF
TRBJ1-6	NA	TRBV12-3/TRBV12-4	many	TGTGCCAGCAGTTCCGCCGGCTCCTATAATTCACCCCTCCACTTT	CASSSAGSYNSPLHF
TRBJ2-3	TRBD2	TRBV6-6	many	TGTGCCAGCCGGCGGGAGGATTCGGATACGCAGTATTTT	CASRREDSDTQYF
TRBJ2-1	TRBD2	TRBV6-5	many	TGTGCCAGCAAGTTCAGTAGCGGGAGGAATGAGCAGTTCTTC	CASKFSSGRNEQFF
TRBJ2-5	NA	TRBV5-1	many	TGCGCCAGCAGCGGTGGACTTCACCAAGAGACCCAGTACTTC	CASSGGLHQETQYF
TRBJ2-3	NA	TRBV6-5	many	TGTGCCAGCAGTTATAGCCCCGGGAGTAGCGTGTTTGGAGATACGCAGTATTTT	CASSYSPGSSVFGDTQYF
TRBJ1-1	NA	TRBV3-1	many	TGTGCCAGCAGCCAAGGGTTAAATTCAGGAGCTTTCTTT	CASSQGLNSGAFF
TRBJ2-1	TRBD2	TRBV20-1	medium-sized	TGCAGTGCTAGAGGCCTCCTTCGGAGCGGGAGTGATGAGCAGTTCTTC	CSARGLLRSGSDEQFF
TRBJ1-4	NA	TRBV3-1	many	TGTGCCAGCAGCCAACCGGGTGAACGTGAAAAACTGTTTTTT	CASSQPGEREKLFF
TRBJ1-2	NA	TRBV6-1	many	TGTGCCAGCAGTGAAGGTAGCAAGGAGCGCTACACCTTC	CASSEGSKERYTF
TRBJ2-7	TRBD1	TRBV6-5	many	TGTGCCAGCAGCCACGGGACAGTTCGTAACGAGCAGTACTTC	CASSHGTVRNEQYF
TRBJ2-5	TRBD1	TRBV5-1	NA	TGCGCCAGCAGCCCCGGGACAGAAGACCAGTACTTC	CASSPGTEDQYF
TRBJ2-7	NA	TRBV2	many	TGTGCCAGCAGTGAGTTAACAACTTACGAGCAGTACTTC	CASSELTTYEQYF